Below, 30 T cell receptor beta chains from the same sample are listed, as sequenced in a study of CD8 T cells in Susac syndrome. It was with random hexamers that about 0.45 to 1 ug RNA was reverse transcribed. One entry per CDR3 protein, called by TCRdb with MiXCR from the immunoSEQ multiplex PCR reads. The sample lists 150,000 or so distinct CDR3 sequences, approximately 95% occurring once. Sequencing used CD4+ T cells from PBMCs. The source of these receptors is a human donor with Susac syndrome.

V and J are TRBV15 and TRBJ2-6; unclear D gene. V dropped 0 bases and J dropped 2 bases, with 8 bases sitting between them. Germline loops: CDR1 LNHNV, CDR2 YYDKDF (reference sequence). CDR3 length: 16 residues. The CDR3 sequence is CATSRDRTAGANVLTF. DNA for the CDR3: TGTGCCACCAGCAGAGATCGGACGGCTGGGGCCAACGTCCTGACTTTC. The entire variable domain, with the rest obtained from reference TRBV15 and TRBJ2-6, is as follows: DAMVIQNPRYQVTQFGKPVTLSCSQTLNHNVMYWYQQKSSQAPKLLFHYYDKDFNNEADTPDNFQSRRPNTSFCFLDIRSPGLGDTAMYLCATSRDRTAGANVLTFGAGSRLTVL.

The chain joins TRBV14 to TRBJ2-3; D assignment may be TRBD1 or TRBD2 (6 bases each). This CDR3 contains 15 residues. Deletions cut 4 bases from V and 4 bases from J, with 15 bases between. CDR1 is SGHDN and CDR2 is FVKESK in the germline V gene. The CDR3 is CASSPGGGRSDTQYF. The CDR3 DNA reads TGTGCCAGCAGCCCTGGTGGGGGGCGCTCAGATACGCAGTATTTT.

The gene calls are TRBV7-9 and TRBJ1-6; 9 bases are shared with TRBD1. Trimming removed 5 bases from V and 7 bases from J; junction bases left unmatched: 6. The CDR3 sequence is 15 residues long. The germline CDR1 and CDR2 sequences are SEHNR and FQNEAQ (reference sequence). The CDR3 DNA follows: TGTGCCAGCAGCCTTACAGGGGGCGGCAATTCACCCCTCCACTTT. Its translation: CASSLTGGGNSPLHF.

The chain uses TRBV4-1 and TRBJ2-4; D could derive from TRBD1 or TRBD2 (5 bases each). V lost 4 bases, J lost 1 base, and 23 bases lay in between. CDR3 length equals 19 residues. Germline assignment: CDR1 MGHRA and CDR2 YSYEKL. CDR3 amino acids: CASSLQLGAGLNAKNIQYF. The DNA for the CDR3 is TGCGCCAGCAGCCTCCAACTAGGCGCAGGGTTGAATGCCAAAAACATTCAGTACTTC.

The chain uses TRBV3-1 and TRBJ2-5, with D uncertain. The CDR3 has 14 residues. V lost 1 base and J lost 2, with 8 bases in between. CDR1 is LGHDT and CDR2 is YNNKEL in the germline V gene (reference sequence). The CDR3 DNA follows: TGTGCCAGCAGCCAAGTTGAACTACAAGAGACCCAGTACTTC. Its translation is CASSQVELQETQYF.

The chain has TRBV24-1 and TRBJ1-5; 12 bases agree with TRBD1. CDR1 and CDR2 from the germline V gene are KGHDR and SFDVKD. V shed 2 bases and J 7 bases; nucleotides not matched to a gene: 2. The CDR3 contains 15 residues. In DNA, the CDR3 is TGTGCCACCAGTGATTCCGGGACAGGGGGCCAGCCCCAGCATTTT. Translated, it gives CATSDSGTGGQPQHF.

The chain joins TRBV5-6 to TRBJ2-7; D perhaps matches TRBD2 (5 bases). With 0 bases removed from V and 1 base from J, the gap between germline ends came to 11 bases. This CDR3 region has 15 residues. Germline assignment: CDR1 SGHDT and CDR2 YYEEEE. The CDR3 loop reads CASSLVLGGSYEQYF. CDR3 DNA sequence: TGTGCCAGCAGCTTGGTCTTAGGCGGGTCCTACGAGCAGTACTTC. Looking up the rest from reference TRBV5-6 and TRBJ2-7 gives the full variable domain: DAGVTQSPTHLIKTRGQQVTLRCSPKSGHDTVSWYQQALGQGPQFIFQYYEEEERQRGNFPDRFSGHQFPNYSSELNVNALLLGDSALYLCASSLVLGGSYEQYFGPGTRLTVT.

J is TRBJ1-2 and V is TRBV9; possible D gene TRBD1, 5 bases. Between the trimmed V and J ends, which lost 3 bases and 6 bases, there was a span of 9 bases. CDR3 size: 12 residues. Germline-derived CDR1 and CDR2 are SGDLS and YYNGEE. In nucleotides, the CDR3 is TGTGCCAGCAGCGAGCGGGGGGATGGCTACACCTTC. Translating gives CASSERGDGYTF. Full variable domain (missing parts from reference TRBV9 and TRBJ1-2): DSGVTQTPKHLITATGQRVTLRCSPRSGDLSVYWYQQSLDQGLQFLIQYYNGEERAKGNILERFSAQQFPDLHSELNLSSLELGDSALYFCASSERGDGYTFGSGTRLTVV.

This sequence joins TRBV23-1 and TRBJ2-1; TRBD2 might be the D (5 bases). TRBV23-1 is labeled an ORF, and its function is uncertain. The CDR3 sequence is 17 residues long. V lost 0 bases to trimming and J lost 0 bases, with 12 bases between them. The CDR3, as DNA: TGCGCCAGCAGTCAATCTAGAAGGACTCCCTCCTACAATGAGCAGTTCTTC. Protein: CASSQSRRTPSYNEQFF.

The chain uses TRBV19 and TRBJ1-5, with 7 bases aligning to TRBD1. This CDR3 has 16 residues. The germline V gene has CDR1 LNHDA and CDR2 SQIVND (reference sequence). V lost 3 bases, J lost 2 bases, and 7 bases stayed unmatched. The CDR3 sequence is CASSIGTARGNQPQHF. The CDR3 nucleotides read TGTGCCAGTAGTATCGGGACAGCTAGGGGCAATCAGCCCCAGCATTTT.

This clonotype has a single count. The CDR3 sequence is CASSSLGGPGSPLHF. CDR3 DNA sequence: TGTGCCAGCAGTTCTCTCGGCGGCCCGGGTTCACCCCTCCACTTT. This chain links TRBV28 with TRBJ1-6; D uncertain. The CDR3 is 15 amino acids. The germline V gene has CDR1 MDHEN and CDR2 SYDVKM. V was trimmed by 4 bases and J by 9 bases, leaving 16 bases between them.

This chain joins TRBV5-6 and TRBJ2-7; D is possibly TRBD2 (5 bases). V lost 0 bases to trimming and J lost 0 bases, with 10 bases between them. Per germline, CDR1 SGHDT and CDR2 YYEEEE. This CDR3 spans 15 amino acids. This CDR3 is CASSLGRRTSYEQYF. CDR3 bases: TGTGCCAGCAGCTTGGGGCGGAGGACCTCCTACGAGCAGTACTTC. The complete variable domain, with remaining parts taken from reference TRBV5-6 and TRBJ2-7, reads DAGVTQSPTHLIKTRGQQVTLRCSPKSGHDTVSWYQQALGQGPQFIFQYYEEEERQRGNFPDRFSGHQFPNYSSELNVNALLLGDSALYLCASSLGRRTSYEQYFGPGTRLTVT.

V and J are TRBV3-1 and TRBJ1-2; 7 nucleotides line up with TRBD1. Unmatched junction bases numbered 5, after V lost 2 bases and J lost 5 bases. The CDR3 has 14 residues. CDR1 and CDR2 from the germline V gene are LGHDT and YNNKEL (reference sequence). The CDR3 nucleotides read TGTGCCAGCAGCCAACCGGGACAGTCGTATGGCTACACCTTC. Translation: CASSQPGQSYGYTF.

This chain joins TRBV7-2 and TRBJ2-4; no clear D. Germline V gene sequence: CDR1 SGHTA, CDR2 FQGNSA. V was cut by 3 bases and J by 0 bases, with 6 bases left in between. The CDR3 has 14 residues. CDR3 sequence (DNA): TGTGCCAGCAGCTTTGACTTAGCCAAAAACATTCAGTACTTC. It specifies CASSFDLAKNIQYF.

The chain has TRBV7-8 and TRBJ1-6; possibly TRBD1 for D (6 bases). Germline V gene sequence: CDR1 SGHVS, CDR2 FQNEAQ. CDR3 length: 15 amino acids. V was clipped by 3 bases and J by 3 bases, with 9 bases between them. CDR3 DNA: TGTGCCAGCAGCTTGGACAGAAACTATAATTCACCCCTCCACTTT. Its translation is CASSLDRNYNSPLHF.

The chain carries TRBV3-1 and TRBJ2-1; 8 nucleotides match TRBD1. In germline, CDR1 is LGHDT, CDR2 YNNKEL (reference sequence). The CDR3 loop spans 15 amino acids. V shed 4 bases and J 9 bases; nucleotides not matched to a gene: 11. DNA of the CDR3: TGTGCCAGCAGCCGGGATGGCAGGGGGCAAGGTGAGCAGTTCTTC. It is translated as CASSRDGRGQGEQFF.

The rearrangement links TRBV20-1 to TRBJ2-1; tentatively, D is TRBD2 (6 bases). Germline V gene lookup returns CDR1 DFQATT and CDR2 SNEGSKA (reference sequence). The CDR3 is 14 amino acids. Between the trimmed V and J ends, which lost 1 base and 5 bases, there was a span of 12 bases. The CDR3 protein is CSARGPSANNEQFF. For the CDR3, the DNA is TGCAGTGCTAGAGGCCCTAGCGCTAACAATGAGCAGTTCTTC.

The chain is built from TRBV27 and TRBJ2-2, with D hard to call. This CDR3 comprises 13 residues. V lost 1 base and J 5 bases, leaving 5 bases between the germline ends. CDR1 and CDR2 (germline): MNHEY, SMNVEV (reference sequence). The CDR3: CASSLLRTGELFF. The CDR3 DNA is TGTGCCAGCAGTTTATTGAGGACCGGGGAGCTGTTTTTT.

The V and J genes are TRBV20-1 and TRBJ2-5; TRBD1 is a possible D gene (5 bases). V was pared by 5 bases and J by 1 base, with 11 bases between. The CDR3 is made up of 13 amino acids. Germline V gene sequence: CDR1 DFQATT, CDR2 SNEGSKA (reference sequence). The CDR3 bases are TGCAGTGCTGGACCAGGGATCCAAGAGACCCAGTACTTC. As protein: CSAGPGIQETQYF.

This chain joins TRBV20-1 and TRBJ1-5; D perhaps matches TRBD1 (6 bases). This CDR3 is built from 14 residues. The V end was cut by 2 bases, the J end by 6 bases, with 14 bases between. CDR1 is DFQATT, CDR2 SNEGSKA, per germline (reference sequence). CDR3 nucleotides: TGCAGTGCTAGATCCTTGACAGGAAGTCAGCCCCAGCATTTT. Translation: CSARSLTGSQPQHF.

V is TRBV20-1 and J is TRBJ2-1; D is uncertain. CDR1 and CDR2 from the germline V gene are DFQATT and SNEGSKA (reference sequence). The CDR3 covers 13 residues. The germline V and J ends were trimmed by 6 bases and 2 bases, with 11 bases remaining between them. CDR3: CSAQNQAYNEQFF. DNA for the CDR3: TGCAGTGCCCAGAACCAGGCCTACAATGAGCAGTTCTTC.

This chain connects TRBV7-2 to TRBJ2-3; 7 bases are a match to TRBD2. The CDR3 is made up of 14 amino acids. Trimming took 8 bases from V and 6 from J; bases not matched to a gene: 11. CDR1 and CDR2 (germline): SGHTA, FQGNSA. The DNA of the CDR3 is TGTGCCAGCTCGTACGGACTAGTCGAGGATACGCAGTATTTT. This encodes CASSYGLVEDTQYF.

This chain connects TRBV20-1 to TRBJ2-5, with a possible D match to TRBD1 (6 bases). Germline V gives CDR1 DFQATT, CDR2 SNEGSKA (reference sequence). The CDR3 spans 14 residues. V was clipped by 6 bases and J by 6 bases, with 20 bases between them. CDR3 DNA sequence: TGCAGTGCGGAAAGGACAGCCGGAGGAAAGACCCAGTACTTC. Its translation: CSAERTAGGKTQYF.

The rearrangement links TRBV29-1 to TRBJ1-2, with D maybe TRBD1 (6 bases). The V and J ends lost 3 bases and 3 bases respectively, with 11 bases between them. The CDR3 length is 13 residues. Germline values: CDR1 SQVTM, CDR2 ANQGSEA. CDR3 loop: CSVDPGDYYGYTF. In nucleotides, the CDR3 is TGCAGCGTTGATCCAGGGGATTACTATGGCTACACCTTC. The full variable domain, completed using reference TRBV29-1 and TRBJ1-2, is SAVISQKPSRDICQRGTSLTIQCQVDSQVTMMFWYRQQPGQSLTLIATANQGSEATYESGFVIDKFPISRPNLTFSTLTVSNMSPEDSSIYLCSVDPGDYYGYTFGSGTRLTVV.

V gene TRBV10-3 combines with J gene TRBJ2-5, with 13 nucleotides matching TRBD2. V trimming: 8 bases; J trimming: 2 bases; junction bases outside the gene matches: 5. This CDR3 is built from 15 residues. Germline CDR1 reads ENHRY; CDR2 reads SYGVKD. This CDR3 is CAISPGLAGQETQYF. DNA of the CDR3: TGTGCCATCTCCCCGGGACTAGCGGGGCAAGAGACCCAGTACTTC.

The V call is TRBV9, the J call TRBJ2-7; D ambiguous. The CDR3 spans 14 residues. Trimming shortened V by 0 bases and J by 2 bases, and 9 bases separated the two germline ends. CDR1 is SGDLS and CDR2 is YYNGEE in the germline V gene. CDR3 DNA sequence: TGTGCCAGCAGCGTAGCTACAGACCCCTACGAGCAGTACTTC. It encodes CASSVATDPYEQYF.

The chain joins TRBV7-8 to TRBJ2-3; TRBD2 matches 8 bases. Germline trimming cut 1 base from V and 0 bases from J; bases unmatched to any gene: 0. Per germline, CDR1 SGHVS and CDR2 FQNEAQ. This CDR3 spans 15 amino acids. The CDR3 nucleotides read TGTGCCAGCAGCTTAGTAGCGGGGAGCACAGATACGCAGTATTTT. Its translation is CASSLVAGSTDTQYF.

This sequence joins TRBV20-1 and TRBJ2-1; D is possibly TRBD1 (5 bases). This CDR3 spans 15 amino acids. The V gene lost 5 bases and the J gene lost 5 bases, with 19 bases spanning the gap. Germline assignment: CDR1 DFQATT and CDR2 SNEGSKA (reference sequence). CDR3 nucleotide sequence: TGCAGTGCTGAAGGGGCAGGGCTCAGGGACAATGAGCAGTTCTTC. Translated, it gives CSAEGAGLRDNEQFF.

V gene TRBV4-1 combines with J gene TRBJ1-6, with TRBD1 matching 7 bases. The CDR3 runs 15 residues. V trimming: 1 base; J trimming: 10 bases; junction bases outside the gene matches: 7. In germline, CDR1 is MGHRA, CDR2 YSYEKL. CDR3 residues: CASSQGRQGYSPLHF. CDR3 DNA: TGCGCCAGCAGCCAAGGGCGACAGGGATACTCACCCCTCCACTTT.

The rearrangement joins TRBV2 to TRBJ1-1; the D gene is possibly TRBD1 (6 bases). The CDR3 spans 15 residues. V dropped 8 bases and J dropped 4 bases, with 20 bases sitting between them. Germline-derived CDR1 and CDR2 are SNHLY and FYNNEI. The CDR3 loop is CASSPGHLMGTEAFF. DNA of the CDR3: TGTGCCAGCTCACCGGGACACCTCATGGGCACTGAAGCTTTCTTT.